The clone carrying this T cell receptor (beta chain) was counted only a few times. Its antigen remains unknown. Eligibility required adulthood, ileal or ileocolonic Crohn's disease and indicated ileocolonic resection. This specimen comes from a study of T cell repertoires in ileal Crohn's disease. Background on the study: Median disease duration was nearly eight years; 35% to 45% smoked at surgery. Postoperative therapy was given to about half: more than 10 thiopurines, around 17 anti-TNF agents.

TCRdb's copy holds only in-frame clones and misses some; the assay was immunoSEQ multiplex PCR. The data contain 9,000 to 13,000 clones, roughly four fifths of them singletons. Study-wide results and caveats: Compared with non-smokers, active smokers at surgery showed more clonal expansions.

The sample consisted of ileal tissue. The sequence was obtained from an adult with Crohn's disease.

CDR3 protein: CATSRDPLLAGVGVNEQFF. DNA of the CDR3: TGTGCCACCAGCAGAGATCCGTTACTAGCGGGGGTGGGGGTCAATGAGCAGTTCTTC. This chain connects TRBV15 to TRBJ2-1; 11 bases are a match to TRBD2. The germline V gene encodes CDR1 LNHNV and CDR2 YYDKDF (reference sequence). CDR3 length equals 19 residues. V lost 0 bases, J lost 6 bases, and 13 bases stayed unmatched.